Here is one TCR beta chain with its context. Its antigen is unidentified. The data originate from a study of T cell responses to AZD1222 COVID-19 vaccine. Clones were sequenced by immunoSEQ multiplex PCR, and TCRdb holds only the in-frame ones, with some missing. This sample has over 120,000 clones, with approximately 85% found just once. Study-wide points: Repertoire sampling was restricted to post-peak T cell response timepoints.

Germline V gene sequence: CDR1 PRHDT, CDR2 FYEKMQ (reference sequence). V shed 5 bases, J shed 3 bases, and the junction held 16 bases outside the gene matches. The length of the CDR3 is 19 residues. The V gene is TRBV13, the J gene TRBJ2-3, with 11 bases aligning to TRBD2. The sample in question was peripheral blood, obtained on day 0 of AZD1222 vaccination. This receptor was taken from an adult in good health. DNA of the CDR3: TGTGCCAGCAGCCCCTCTCCCGGGGTGACTAGCGGGGCAACAGATACGCAGTATTTT. Residues: CASSPSPGVTSGATDTQYF.